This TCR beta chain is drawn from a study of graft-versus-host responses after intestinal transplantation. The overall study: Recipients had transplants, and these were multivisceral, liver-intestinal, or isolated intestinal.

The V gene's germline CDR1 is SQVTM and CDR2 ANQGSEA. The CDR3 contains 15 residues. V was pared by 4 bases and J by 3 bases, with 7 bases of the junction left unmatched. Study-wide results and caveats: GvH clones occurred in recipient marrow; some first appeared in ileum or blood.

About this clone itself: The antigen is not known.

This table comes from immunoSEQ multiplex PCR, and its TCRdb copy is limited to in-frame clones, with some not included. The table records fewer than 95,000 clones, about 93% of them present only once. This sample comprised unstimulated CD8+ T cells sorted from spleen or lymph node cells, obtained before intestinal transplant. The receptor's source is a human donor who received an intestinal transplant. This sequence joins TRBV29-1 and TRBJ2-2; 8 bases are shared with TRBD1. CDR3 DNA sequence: TGCAGCGTTGCTCCGGAACAGGGGGACACCGGGGAGCTGTTTTTT. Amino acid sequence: CSVAPEQGDTGELFF.